This T cell receptor (beta chain) was obtained from a study of cytomegalovirus exposure and HLA in healthy donors. With regard to this clone: Its target is not known.

Findings of the study overall: Associated with HLA alleles at 0.05 false discovery rate in a later analysis were about 17,000 TCR beta sequences. What a later analysis showed was that several of the most significant clusters appeared linked to common viral pathogens.

The CDR3 covers 15 residues. Trimming took off 0 bases at V and 4 bases at J, with 11 bases between the two ends. Germline CDR1 SGDLS, CDR2 YYNGEE. 13 Jbeta primers and 60 Vbeta primers were used for the PCR. Libraries were prepared by immunoSEQ multiplex PCR; TCRdb keeps only in-frame clonotypes and omits some of them. The sample gives some 130,000 clones, 65% to 80% of which show up once; about 3.4% is in the top ten. The chain is built from TRBV9 and TRBJ1-5; no definite D call. The sequenced sample was PBMCs. The sequence was collected from a man aged 40-55 years in good health and CMV-seronegative. The CDR3 nucleotides read TGTGCCAGCAGCGTAGATCCCACAGCTAATCAGCCCCAGCATTTT. This translates into CASSVDPTANQPQHF.